This T cell receptor (beta chain) appears in the sequencing data of a study of T cells in Graves' hyperthyroidism and ophthalmopathy (dated by TCRdb to between 2018 and 2021). Study-wide context: Peripheral blood was collected at initial diagnosis, before any treatment. The approximately 100 discovery patients were randomly divided into training and test sets at a 7:3 ratio. A discovery cohort of 95 to 100 patients, about 40 with Graves' ophthalmopathy and more than 55 with stable Graves' hyperthyroidism, was used to find distinguishing TCR V-J signatures. In several Graves' hyperthyroidism patients, the study also compared T-cell repertoires from thyroid tissue with T-cell repertoires from blood. Following sampling, methimazole starting at 30 mg daily was given to hyperthyroidism patients, and high-dose intravenous methylprednisolone was given to ophthalmopathy patients. Whether ophthalmopathy could be predicted prospectively was tested in an independent validation cohort made up of under 20 hyperthyroidism patients plus 17 patients who later progressed to ophthalmopathy. The paper reports TCR Vbeta CDR3 sequencing of about 140 peripheral blood samples: approximately 41 ophthalmopathy, some 80 hyperthyroidism and around 17 progressor patients.

Ophthalmopathy patients had moderately to severely active disease, Clinical Activity Score of at least 3, NOSPECS grade of at least 4, and duration under 3 months. Any patient with an uncontrolled infection, another autoimmune disease, pregnancy or lactation was excluded. Clinical symptoms, serum thyroxine and TRAb, thyroid ultrasound, and orbital computed tomography formed the basis for the diagnoses. PBMCs were separated from about 10 ml of fresh peripheral blood using Ficoll-Paque density gradient centrifugation. Trizol reagent was used to extract total RNA, and RNA quality was then checked on an Agilent 2100 Bioanalyzer. Via the germline V gene (reference sequence), CDR1 is SEHNR and CDR2 FQNEAQ. Measured from the cysteine to the phenylalanine, the CDR3 is 18 residues long. Of the read, only the CDR3 DNA is kept; its 54 bases are in frame from base 1. This clonotype appeared once. The target of this receptor is not known. One junction end disagrees with the germline gene, perhaps due to a read error.

Paper-wide results and their limitations: Most expanded thyroid clonotypes (frequency above 0.001) were also found in blood, which suggests that blood repertoires may mirror thyroid immune responses. In cross-validation, a model built on a 13 V-J signature told ophthalmopathy apart from stable hyperthyroidism with approximately 90% sensitivity and approximately 84% specificity, and in testing the same model reached 80%/75%. No statistical method was used to set the sample size in advance, and investigators knew the group allocation. In validation, the model predicted progression to ophthalmopathy with approximately 71% sensitivity and about 72% specificity, a median of 6.5 months before onset.

Amplification of TCR beta CDR3 regions was carried out from RNA transcripts. The TCR CDR3 was subjected to a first round of RT-PCR using the HTBI primer set and the Qiagen OneStep RT-PCR kit. Libraries were constructed in a second round of multiplex PCR, after which size selection and purification were performed. Sequencing of the libraries was done on an Illumina HiSeq2000 using paired-end 100 bp reads. Per the source publication's procedure: Raw data were processed with SOAPnuke, discarding reads with adapters, uncalled bases, mean Phred below 15, or no exact constant-primer or identifier match. High-quality paired reads were merged with COPE v1.2.5, and unique nucleotide sequences were defined as clonotypes. Clonotypes were aligned to IMGT TRBV, TRBD and TRBJ reference segments using MiTCR v1.1. The analysis included only V-J combinations with a frequency above 0.0001, which together covered 99% to 99.2% of the repertoires. A TCS score was defined as the ratio between F50 (clonal expansion) and ExV (chaos), using BLOSUM62-based TCRdist between CDR3 peptides within each V-J. Welch's t-statistics and random forest reduced roughly 530 V-J features to roughly 13, which were used in a naive Bayes classifier (R e1071). TCRdb reanalyzed the raw reads on its own, using fastp at Q25 for trimming and MiXCR for clone calling, and kept in-frame beta chains. Rows are unified per CDR3 protein, each entry keeping the most common DNA and genes. TCRdb's processing, not the study's, gives the V and J calls here. The sample includes 500,000 or so distinct CDR3 sequences, with 17% observed a single time. Of the sample, roughly 18% is held by the ten largest clones.

Sequenced: blood. Recombination joined TRBV7-9 with TRBJ2-3, with 9 central nucleotides matching TRBD2. This receptor was taken from a woman aged 18-29 years with Graves' ophthalmopathy. The nucleotide sequence is given as TGTGCCAGCAGCACCCCCTTTCCTGCGGGAGGGCCCACAGATACGCGGTATTTT. The resulting protein is CASSTPFPAGGPTDTRYF.